This record looks at one T cell receptor beta chain sequence and its context. No antigen is known for it. Base qualities are not recorded, but no much larger clone differs from it by a single base. In total, 630 or so healthy bone marrow donors made up the cohort. At the time of sampling, every cohort member was nominally healthy, though immune exposures that went unrecorded were likely present. The donor was CMV seronegative and was included in the group of several hundred seronegative cohort members. A peripheral blood sample was provided by each donor, and peripheral blood mononuclear cells were used for TCR beta sequencing. Genomic DNA extraction from the blood cell samples was performed with the Qiagen DNeasy Blood Extraction Kit. The CDR3, cysteine through phenylalanine, is 16 amino acids long. Left in the record is the CDR3 DNA by itself, 48 bases read in frame from the first base. The V and J ends are trimmed by 5 bases and 2 bases, leaving 16 bases between them. The germline V gene (reference sequence) specifies LNHDA as CDR1 and SQIVND as CDR2.

These data come from a study of cytomegalovirus exposure and HLA in healthy donors (dated by TCRdb to 2016 to 2017). Background for the entire study: In an earlier analysis of approximately 640 of the donors, about 270 Gb of sequence data and just under 120 million unique TCR beta sequences from about 180 million T cells were reported. An earlier analysis of around 540 of the donors applied high-throughput TCR beta sequencing to assess whether each TCR beta V gene segment acted as functional or pseudogenic. On average, roughly 240,000 unique TCR beta nucleotide sequences were sequenced per donor among more than 350 genotyped donors of the cohort, with about 19% of those sequences being non-productive. Typing coverage varied by locus: about 620-630 donors for A, B, C, DRB1 and DQB1; approximately 560 for DQA1; about 570 for DPA1; roughly 450 for DPB1. Donor age, sex, ethnicity and CMV serostatus were compiled alongside the repertoire data. Besides the first cohort of 500 to 700 subjects, a separate validation cohort made up of some 110 different subjects was used. Of the 300 to 450 genotyped donors, 65% to 90% fell in the genetic ancestry cluster associated with self-reported Caucasian donors. The aim of the study was to test whether cataloging public T cell receptors could identify signatures of past pathogen exposure. A later analysis re-examined previously published TCR beta repertoires from just over 650 donors and added high-resolution HLA genotyping to investigate patterns of TCR occurrence. Using immunosequencing, the study profiled T cell repertoires from about 620 subjects and related those repertoires to cytomegalovirus serostatus. In the later analysis, no new phenotypic data were used to find candidate immune exposures; instead, reliance was placed on TCR beta sequences and their occurrence across donors. Roughly 5 DR-DQ haplotypes were handled as single units for association and clustering, since linkage in the cohort was strong. A later genetic analysis took genome-wide SNP genotypes for about 65% of the roughly 670 donors and used that subset as a discovery cohort. HLA typing included class I and class II loci at four-digit resolution. High-throughput TCR immunosequencing, statistical association of individual TCRs with disease status, and machine learning were combined to predict cytomegalovirus infection status. Every repertoire in the discovery cohort had been generated on one and the same sequencing platform. About 300 gigabases of sequencing data and approximately 92 million unique TCR sequences made up an early release that covered over 550 HLA-typed donors. The investigation overall reported the following: In this cohort, only TCR beta chains were sequenced, and detectable features were limited by the absence of alpha or paired-chain data. Immune exposure information for the cohort was limited to CMV serostatus. When HLA alleles, especially DR and DQ, strongly co-occurred, attributing TCR associations to individual alleles was difficult. According to a later analysis, TCR association rates differed among HLA loci, with DRB1 alleles showing the most associated TCRs and HLA-C alleles showing the fewest. Because the 87-base-pair reads could not distinguish some IMGT-functional V segments, including TRBV6-2 and TRBV6-3, those segments were excluded. The authors suggested that the approach could potentially be extended to other disease states and immunological phenotypes. Most TCR sequences were seen in very few donors, while some public TCRs were found in many individuals. The classifier was reported to diagnose cytomegalovirus status with high specificity and sensitivity in both the original and validation cohorts. In a later analysis, HLA-associated TCR beta chains were found to be more clonally expanded and to have lower generation probabilities than equally common non-associated chains. Compared with the roughly 710-donor mean, donors in an Asian-associated ancestry cluster had fewer N-insertions in productive TCRs, according to a later genetic analysis. Because HLA typing was unavailable for some donors at each locus, only the typed subset was used in association tests. In an earlier analysis of around 500 of the donors, most TCR beta V segments appeared in productive rearrangements about 90% or about 30% of the time, broadly matching IMGT annotations. Roughly uniform sequencing depth across donors was assumed in presence/absence analyses, although this assumption may not hold. A further reported finding was that TCR beta sequences accurately predicted the HLA-A and HLA-B alleles for most subjects in the first cohort. In vitro tests confirmed that three of the cytomegalovirus-associated TCR beta chains recognize cytomegalovirus antigens. The earlier analysis of nearly 600 of the donors excluded around 17 rarely observed V segments, including chromosome 9 orphons, because counts were too low. A later analysis reported that several top co-occurrence clusters appeared linked to parvovirus B19, influenza, CMV and Epstein-Barr virus. A later genetic analysis associated a missense DCLRE1C variant with V-gene and J-gene trimming of TCR beta chains, and an independent cohort replicated the association. Linkage disequilibrium might explain the correlated functional status among segregating V segments, but an unknown experimental factor could not be excluded. The sequencing pipeline was judged likely to have produced a cluster of highly shared sequence variants as a technical artifact. A later analysis associated approximately 17,000 TCR beta sequences with specific HLA alleles at a false discovery rate of 0.05. A later analysis found that most CMV-associated TCR beta chains appeared HLA-restricted, with HLA associations seemingly driven largely by CMV exposure. A total of 150 or so TCR beta chains were listed by the study as associated with cytomegalovirus.

Libraries were constructed by the immunoSEQ multiplex PCR assay. For the multiplex PCR, a mixture combining 60 forward primers for TCR Vbeta segments and 13 reverse primers for TCR Jbeta segments was used. A multiplex PCR assay on genomic DNA amplified the CDR3 region of rearranged TCR beta genes. On the Illumina HiSeq System, the amplified TCR beta libraries were sequenced as 87-base-pair reads. The study's own analysis went as follows. A later analysis counted some 74 million unique TCR beta chains across the 670 or so repertoires, and 9 million to 14 million of these chains were shared by at least two donors. Raw reads were error-corrected and collapsed into unique sequences by a nearest-neighbor algorithm in which closely related sequences were merged to remove PCR and sequencing errors. V, D and J gene segments were assigned by aligning CDR3 sequences to IMGT reference sequences. Each retained sequence needed at least a six-nucleotide match to both a V gene segment and a J gene segment. A rearrangement counted as productive if the CDR3 had no stop codons and remained in frame with V and J, and every other rearrangement counted as non-productive. CDR3 was defined according to IMGT convention as the region running from the second conserved V-encoded cysteine to the conserved J-encoded phenylalanine. The earlier analysis of about 530 of the donors excluded any sequence lacking an unambiguous match to a single V gene segment. In an earlier analysis of 587 of the donors, a V segment was called functional when productive rearrangements were above 56.7%, and segregating when the standard deviation between donors exceeded 5%. A statistical classification framework was developed to diagnose cytomegalovirus status using the catalog of TCR beta chain sequences. A later analysis assigned V and J genes by comparing TCR nucleotide sequences with IMGT/GENE-DB human TR gene sequences. In a later analysis, CDR3 sequences and most-parsimonious VDJ recombination scenarios were assigned using the TCRdist pipeline. A later analysis defined each TCR beta chain by its CDR3 amino acid sequence plus V-gene family, and excluded reads lacking a unique V-gene family. To address suspected cross-contamination and a sequencing artifact, a later analysis removed some 620 highly shared, low-generation-probability nucleotide sequences. For each public chain, a later analysis derived a clonal expansion index from normalized ranks of inferred template counts within each repertoire. In a later analysis, generation probabilities were computed with a VDJ recombination model fitted to out-of-frame rearrangements, and the resulting probabilities were checked against IGoR. Hypergeometric tests were used in a later analysis to score TCR-TCR, TCR-HLA and TCR-CMV co-occurrence, with a repertoire-size bias correction applied to the TCR pairs. In a later analysis, false discovery rates were estimated by permuting HLA or CMV assignments 20 times. In a later analysis, co-occurring TCRs were grouped with DBSCAN, and TCRdist sequence similarity was added when clustering was performed within HLA-allele-positive subsets. Repertoires with fewer than 30,000 or more than 120,000 public chains were left out of co-occurrence clustering, as were about 5 repertoires with anomalous nucleotide sharing. Imported from immuneACCESS, the table was reduced by TCRdb to in-frame sequences with V and J called. These copies leave out some clones; in studies compared against another copy, an unresolved V gene accounts for under half, and the cause of the remainder is not known. V and J calls plus clone size are reproduced from that table; the DNA served to infer D and trimming. Recorded for this sample are under 200,000 clones; around 80% of them occurred a single time. The top ten constitute under 0.75% of the sample.

The chain employs TRBV19 and TRBJ2-1; matching of 6 bases hints at TRBD1 as the D gene. The specimen sequenced was PBMCs. The clonotype comes from a woman aged 35 to 49 in good health and CMV-seronegative. The DNA reads TGTGCCAGTAGTTTTCGGACAGTCCGGACCTACAATGAGCAGTTCTTC. Its amino acids are CASSFRTVRTYNEQFF.